These 25 T cell receptor beta chains originate from one sample sequenced in a study of Graves' ophthalmopathy and Graves' hyperthyroidism. TCR beta CDR3 amplification used RNA transcripts. First-round RT-PCR used HTBI primers; second-round multiplex PCR followed. Using its own MiXCR run on the multiplex PCR reads, TCRdb lists one record per CDR3 protein. In the table there are 350,000 to 450,000 distinct CDR3 sequences, approximately 21% of which are singletons. The sample was peripheral blood. These receptors originate from a woman aged 18-29 years with stable Graves' hyperthyroidism.

This clonotype was seen at least ten times. The chain recombines TRBV7-8 with TRBJ2-7; 8 bases agree with TRBD1. Germline V gene lookup returns CDR1 SGHVS and CDR2 FQNEAQ. The CDR3 totals 15 residues. V shed 5 bases, J shed 0 bases, and the junction held 6 bases outside the gene matches. The CDR3 DNA reads as TGTGCCAGCAGCGATGGACAGGGCTTCTCCTACGAGCAGTACTTC. Translated: CASSDGQGFSYEQYF.

Note on this clonotype: A much bigger clone sits one base away, suggesting this may be a read error. The V call is TRBV11-2, the J call TRBJ1-1, with D unclear. The CDR3 consists of 12 residues. Germline V lookup: CDR1 SGHAT, CDR2 FQNNGV. The DNA of the CDR3 is TGTGCCAGCAGCCCGATAGGAACTGAAGATTTCTTT. Translating it yields CASSPIGTEDFF.

Only a few counts were recorded for this clonotype. The chain combines TRBV18 with TRBJ2-6; D might be TRBD1 or TRBD2, each matching 5 bases. The CDR3 sequence is 16 residues long. Germline-derived CDR1 and CDR2 are KGHSH and LQKENI. Trimming removed 0 bases at V and 1 base at J, with 7 bases between. The CDR3 DNA is TGTGCCAGCTCACCACCGAGGGGATCTGGGGCCAACGTCCTGACTTTC. This codes for CASSPPRGSGANVLTF.

In its sample, this clonotype was seen many times. V and J are TRBV20-1 and TRBJ1-1; D is perhaps TRBD1 (6 bases). CDR1 and CDR2 (germline): DFQATT, SNEGSKA (reference sequence). V lost 0 bases and J 4 bases, leaving 15 bases between the germline ends. The CDR3 has 15 amino acids. The CDR3 DNA is TGCAGTGCTAGAGATGTGATGGGGGCGTTCACTGAAGCTTTCTTT. The encoded protein is CSARDVMGAFTEAFF.

The chain couples TRBV12-3 or TRBV12-4 to TRBJ2-7, with D perhaps matching TRBD1 or TRBD2 (5 bases each). The CDR3 consists of 16 residues. The germline V and J ends were trimmed by 6 bases and 2 bases, with 20 bases remaining between them. DNA of the CDR3: TGTGCCAGCAGCCAGTCGGGACGCTCCCTAACCTACGAGCAGTACTTC. It is translated as CASSQSGRSLTYEQYF.

This clonotype was counted ten times or more. This chain joins TRBV28 and TRBJ2-5; D not resolved. Deletions cut 7 bases from V and 5 bases from J, with 8 bases between. The CDR3 spans 11 residues. CDR1 is MDHEN, CDR2 SYDVKM, per germline. The CDR3 is CASTTHETQYF. The CDR3 DNA follows: TGTGCCAGCACCACCCATGAGACCCAGTACTTC.

This clonotype was seen repeatedly, ten times or more. The rearrangement links TRBV27 to TRBJ2-7, with D perhaps TRBD1 (5 bases). The CDR3 runs to 14 residues. The V gene lost 3 bases and the J gene lost 5 bases, with 14 bases spanning the gap. The germline gives CDR1 MNHEY, CDR2 SMNVEV (reference sequence). The CDR3 DNA is TGTGCCAGCAGTTTCTCGGGCAGGGTCCACGAGCAGTACTTC. Residues: CASSFSGRVHEQYF.

This clonotype was found many times. This sequence joins TRBV29-1 and TRBJ1-1, with D unclear. CDR3 length: 15 amino acids. The V end lost 5 bases, the J end lost 0 bases, and 16 bases lay between the germline ends. Germline CDR1 is SQVTM and CDR2 is ANQGSEA. The DNA of the CDR3 is TGCAGCGTTTTGAATGGAGGAACGGTGAACACTGAAGCTTTCTTT. It encodes CSVLNGGTVNTEAFF.

At least ten counts were recorded for this clonotype. The chain carries TRBV12-3 or TRBV12-4 and TRBJ1-2; 11 bases match TRBD1. J was trimmed by 7 bases and V by 5 bases; bases with no gene match: 6. This CDR3 spans 14 amino acids. As DNA, the CDR3 is TGTGCCAGCAGTCCCGGGACAGGGGGATCTGGCTACACCTTC. Translation: CASSPGTGGSGYTF.

At least ten counts were recorded for this clonotype. The chain carries TRBV27 and TRBJ2-5; tentatively, D is TRBD1 or TRBD2 (5 bases each). Germline CDR1 MNHEY, CDR2 SMNVEV (reference sequence). The CDR3 has 15 amino acids. V lost 0 bases and J 4 bases, leaving 12 bases between the germline ends. CDR3 in DNA: TGTGCCAGCAGTTTATCTTATCTGAGGGGAGAGACCCAGTACTTC. It encodes CASSLSYLRGETQYF.

This clonotype was recorded many times. The chain has TRBV7-2 and TRBJ2-5, with TRBD2 matching over 8 bases. V was clipped by 0 bases and J by 4 bases; unmatched bases: 4. Germline-derived CDR1 and CDR2 are SGHTA and FQGNSA. The CDR3 covers 15 residues. The CDR3: CASSLATLAGETQYF. As DNA, the CDR3 is TGTGCCAGCAGCTTAGCCACCCTAGCGGGAGAGACCCAGTACTTC.

There are many counts of this clonotype. The chain uses TRBV20-1 and TRBJ2-6, with D possibly being TRBD1 (6 bases). Trimming stripped 0 bases from V and 2 bases from J, with 11 bases between. Germline-derived CDR1 and CDR2 are DFQATT and SNEGSKA (reference sequence). The CDR3 totals 16 residues. Here the CDR3 DNA reads TGCAGTGCTAGAGATCCACAGGGAACTGGGGCCAACGTCCTGACTTTC. Its protein product is CSARDPQGTGANVLTF.

This clonotype was counted many times. V gene TRBV11-1 combines with J gene TRBJ2-5; 9 bases fit TRBD2. The V segment lost 5 bases and the J segment 5 bases; nucleotides outside the gene matches: 15. CDR3 size: 17 residues. CDR1 is SGHAT, CDR2 FQDESV, per germline (reference sequence). CDR3 loop: CASSHTRGGRAAETQYF. CDR3 coding DNA: TGTGCCAGCAGCCACACGCGGGGCGGGAGGGCCGCGGAGACCCAGTACTTC.

Ten or more counts support this clonotype. One end of the junction varies from germline; a read error may be responsible. This sequence joins TRBV20-1 and TRBJ2-4; the D gene is possibly TRBD1 (5 bases). The length of the CDR3 is 14 residues. The germline CDR1 and CDR2 sequences are DFQATT and SNEGSKA (reference sequence). The CDR3: CSARGQGAKNIKYF. CDR3 nucleotides: TGCAGTGCTAGAGGCCAAGGGGCCAAAAACATTAAGTACTTC.

This clonotype was found many times. The genes are TRBV6-1 and TRBJ1-2, with 10 bases identical to TRBD1. The germline CDR1 and CDR2 sequences are MNHNS and SASEGT. Germline trimming cut 6 bases from V and 8 bases from J; bases unmatched to any gene: 9. CDR3 length: 14 amino acids. The CDR3 loop reads CASSPGTGAWGYTF. The CDR3 DNA reads as TGTGCCAGCAGCCCCGGGACAGGGGCTTGGGGCTACACCTTC.

There are many counts of this clonotype. The gene calls are TRBV28 and TRBJ1-6; D not resolved. The CDR3 extends over 16 amino acids. Deletions cut 3 bases from V and 9 bases from J, with 18 bases between. Per germline, CDR1 MDHEN and CDR2 SYDVKM. The CDR3 nucleotides read TGTGCCAGCAGTTTCCCCCGACGTGGCGGAGGTTCACCCCTCCACTTT. Translation gives CASSFPRRGGGSPLHF.

V is TRBV20-1 and J is TRBJ2-7; weak D call: TRBD2 (5 bases). The germline V gene encodes CDR1 DFQATT and CDR2 SNEGSKA (reference sequence). CDR3 length: 10 amino acids. CDR3 amino acids: CPTEAYEQYF. The CDR3 DNA follows: TGCCCTACGGAGGCATACGAGCAGTACTTC.

To note about this clonotype: Because it lacks the conserved phenylalanine or tryptophan at the end, this CDR3 is likely a read error. The DNA is omitted, as the CDR3 cannot be located on it reliably, and the CDR3 follows TCRdb's listing. The chain is built from TRBV12-3 or TRBV12-4 and TRBJ2-2; the DNA was not compared with TRBD1, the D call given in the table. The CDR3 length equals 12 residues, ends included. This CDR3 is CASRQGTGELLV.

This clonotype was recorded many times. The genes are TRBV6-2 or TRBV6-3 and TRBJ1-5; a possible D gene is TRBD1 (5 bases). The CDR3 contains 15 residues. Germline V CDR1 and CDR2: MNHEY, SVGEGT. V lost 1 base, J lost 2 bases, and 9 bases lay in between. As DNA, the CDR3 is TGTGCCAGCAGTTACTTCGGCAGGGGCAATCAGCCCCAGCATTTT. As protein: CASSYFGRGNQPQHF.

This chain uses TRBV6-5 with TRBJ1-1; TRBD1 matches 7 bases. V lost 4 bases and J lost 3; bases outside the gene matches: 8. Germline V gene lookup returns CDR1 MNHEY and CDR2 SVGAGI. This CDR3 has 15 amino acids. CDR3 sequence: CASSFGQVRDTEAFF. The CDR3 DNA follows: TGTGCCAGCAGTTTTGGACAGGTTAGGGACACTGAAGCTTTCTTT.

Ten or more counts support this clonotype. The DNA of the CDR3 is TGTGCCAGCAGCGACGGGGTGTATGGCTACACCTTC. Its translation: CASSDGVYGYTF. The chain carries TRBV7-9 and TRBJ1-2; D uncertain. The CDR3 is 12 residues long. Trimming removed 5 bases at V and 5 bases at J, with 9 bases between. The V gene's germline CDR1 is SEHNR and CDR2 FQNEAQ (reference sequence).

The rearrangement links TRBV6-2 or TRBV6-3 to TRBJ2-7; 9 positions agree with TRBD2. CDR3 length: 16 amino acids. With V trimmed by 2 bases and J by 4 bases, 9 bases remained unmatched. Germline assignment: CDR1 MNHEY and CDR2 SVGEGT. CDR3 sequence reads: CASSYGDSGRRYEQYF. CDR3 in DNA: TGTGCCAGCAGTTACGGGGATAGCGGGAGAAGGTACGAGCAGTACTTC.

The rearrangement uses TRBV3-1 and TRBJ1-3, with no clear D. The CDR3 loop spans 12 amino acids. Trimming took 2 bases from V and 6 from J, leaving 5 bases between them. The germline gives CDR1 LGHDT, CDR2 YNNKEL (reference sequence). In DNA, the CDR3 is TGTGCCAGCAGCCAAACTGAAAACACCATATATTTT. Translating gives CASSQTENTIYF.

This clonotype was picked up many times. The V and J genes are TRBV18 and TRBJ1-1; D is uncertain. V was pared by 1 base and J by 10 bases, with 16 bases between. Looked up from germline, CDR1 is KGHSH and CDR2 is LQKENI. The CDR3 extends over 14 amino acids. The CDR3 loop is CASSPLIAEHGAFF. Written as DNA, the CDR3 is TGTGCCAGCTCACCACTCATTGCGGAACACGGAGCTTTCTTT.

This clonotype showed up many times. The V gene is TRBV6-2 or TRBV6-3, the J gene TRBJ2-7; D may match TRBD1 or TRBD2 (5 bases each). This CDR3 has 14 amino acids. Germline assignment: CDR1 MNHEY and CDR2 SVGEGT. The ends were cut back, 0 bases at V and 4 bases at J, with 10 bases in the middle. The CDR3 nucleotides are TGTGCCAGCAGTTACTCGACTGGGGGATACGAGCAGTACTTC. The encoded protein is CASSYSTGGYEQYF.